A single sample is the source of the 14 T cell receptor beta chains below, sequenced in a study of response to subunit inactivated influenza vaccine. TCRdb reanalysed the RT-PCR reads using MiXCR and keeps one entry per CDR3 protein. Among roughly 540,000 distinct CDR3 sequences listed, roughly 25% were seen once. This sample also belongs to another study, concerning T cells expressing NK-cell markers. From that study: 5'RACE template switching built TCR beta cDNA with unique molecular identifiers.

The sample was CD4+ T cells sorted from PBMCs, taken 11 to 12 days after vaccination. These receptors originate from a man aged 45 to 65 who received an inactivated influenza vaccine.

For the CDR3, the DNA is TGTGCCAGCACCTCCAAACATAGGCAAGAGACCCAGTACTTC. Protein sequence: CASTSKHRQETQYF. This chain joins TRBV7-2 and TRBJ2-5; D is unresolved. The CDR3 has 14 amino acids. In germline, CDR1 is SGHTA, CDR2 FQGNSA. V lost 7 bases and J 2 bases, leaving 14 bases between the germline ends.

This clonotype appeared a few times. This chain joins TRBV27 and TRBJ1-1; possible D gene TRBD1, 6 bases. The germline V gene encodes CDR1 MNHEY and CDR2 SMNVEV (reference sequence). V was clipped by 5 bases and J by 11 bases, with 24 bases between them. The CDR3 covers 15 residues. DNA of the CDR3: TGTGCCAGCAGTCCGGGGACAAGGCCGGCCGTTGTGGCTTTCTTT. It encodes CASSPGTRPAVVAFF.

This clonotype was recorded a few times. The V gene is TRBV30, the J gene TRBJ2-7; weak D call: TRBD2 (6 bases). Trimming stripped 0 bases from V and 2 bases from J, with 11 bases between. This CDR3 is built from 14 residues. The germline CDR1 and CDR2 sequences are GTSNPN and SVGIG (reference sequence). The CDR3 DNA reads as TGTGCCTGGAGTGTAGGCGGGGTGGCCTACGAGCAGTACTTC. Translation gives CAWSVGGVAYEQYF.

This clonotype was observed a few times. The rearrangement links TRBV6-2 or TRBV6-3 to TRBJ1-1; D may be TRBD1 (5 bases). V lost 6 bases to trimming and J lost 4 bases, with 21 bases between them. Per germline, CDR1 MNHEY and CDR2 SVGEGT. The CDR3 covers 16 residues. CDR3 protein: CASRPLGDFSGTEAFF. The CDR3 DNA is TGTGCCAGCAGACCCCTGGGGGACTTCTCGGGCACTGAAGCTTTCTTT.

This clonotype was detected only a few times. The chain links TRBV29-1 to TRBJ2-2; D might be TRBD1 (6 bases). Germline V gives CDR1 SQVTM, CDR2 ANQGSEA. This CDR3 is built from 14 residues. Trimming took 8 bases from V and 3 from J, leaving 16 bases between them. CDR3 sequence: CSSTGPGDTGELFF. CDR3 sequence (DNA): TGCAGCTCAACCGGGCCAGGGGACACCGGGGAGCTGTTTTTT.

In this sample, this clonotype turned up many times. The gene calls are TRBV29-1 and TRBJ1-1; 9 bases agree with TRBD1. The CDR3 loop spans 17 amino acids. CDR1 and CDR2 (germline): SQVTM, ANQGSEA. J gave up 8 bases and V 7 bases, and 23 bases lay outside the gene matches. For the CDR3, the DNA is TGCAGCGCCGCGGGCCTTCCTGGGGACAGGGTAGGGGTAGAAGCTTTCTTT. It yields the protein CSAAGLPGDRVGVEAFF.

V usage is TRBV20-1 and J usage is TRBJ2-5; 9 bases fit TRBD1. Germline V gene sequence: CDR1 DFQATT, CDR2 SNEGSKA (reference sequence). The CDR3 has 14 amino acids. V lost 5 bases and J lost 3; bases outside the gene matches: 7. Here the CDR3 DNA reads TGCAGTGCTCACACCGGGACAGGGAAAGAGACCCAGTACTTC. Encoded protein: CSAHTGTGKETQYF.

The chain links TRBV5-1 to TRBJ2-1; the match to TRBD1 covers 9 bases. The germline V gene encodes CDR1 SGHRS and CDR2 YFSETQ. Losses at the gene ends were 4 bases for V and 5 bases for J; bases not matched to a gene: 4. There are 14 residues in the CDR3. The CDR3 bases are TGCGCCAGCAGCGGACGGACAGGGGACAATGAGCAGTTCTTC. It translates to CASSGRTGDNEQFF. Complete variable domain (other parts from reference TRBV5-1 and TRBJ2-1): KAGVTQTPRYLIKTRGQQVTLSCSPISGHRSVSWYQQTPGQGLQFLFEYFSETQRNKGNFPGRFSGRQFSNSRSEMNVSTLELGDSALYLCASSGRTGDNEQFFGPGTRLTVL.

Regarding this clonotype: A junction boundary mismatches the germline segment, possibly from a read error. The chain recombines TRBV27 with TRBJ2-1; 10 bases fit TRBD2. The CDR3 covers 16 residues. Germline values: CDR1 MNHEY, CDR2 SMNVEV (reference sequence). CDR3 loop: CASSPAGTSAYNEQFF. The DNA for the CDR3 is TGTGCCAGCAGTCCCGCCGGGACTAGCGCATACAATGAGCAGTTTTTC.

This clonotype was seen a few times. The gene calls are TRBV29-1 and TRBJ2-7, with 8 bases that match TRBD1. V was pared by 4 bases and J by 4 bases, with 9 bases of the junction left unmatched. CDR1 and CDR2 (germline): SQVTM, ANQGSEA. The CDR3 extends over 14 amino acids. The CDR3 DNA sequence: TGCAGCGTTGCAGGGACAGGTATATTATACGAGCAGTACTTC. Translation: CSVAGTGILYEQYF.

This clonotype was counted only a few times. V is TRBV9 and J is TRBJ2-7, with 9 bases matching TRBD2. In germline, CDR1 is SGDLS, CDR2 YYNGEE. The CDR3 contains 14 residues. V shed 0 bases and J 4 bases; nucleotides not matched to a gene: 2. As DNA, the CDR3 is TGTGCCAGCAGCGTAGCAGCGGGGGGTTACGAGCAGTACTTC. Its translation is CASSVAAGGYEQYF.

V is TRBV10-3 and J is TRBJ2-3; weak D call: TRBD2 (6 bases). Trimming stripped 7 bases from V and 0 bases from J, with 11 bases between. Germline lookup yields CDR1 ENHRY and CDR2 SYGVKD. This CDR3 is 14 amino acids long. CDR3 amino acids: CAITPGTSTDTQYF. In DNA form, the CDR3 reads TGTGCCATCACCCCCGGGACTAGCACAGATACGCAGTATTTT.

The chain employs TRBV11-2 and TRBJ2-7, with TRBD1 as a possible D gene (6 bases). Germline V gene lookup returns CDR1 SGHAT and CDR2 FQNNGV. V was shortened by 5 bases and J by 1 base, with 12 bases between the two germline ends. This CDR3 contains 14 residues. CDR3 DNA sequence: TGTGCCAGCAGCCGAACACAGGGTTCCTACGAGCAGTACTTC. It is translated as CASSRTQGSYEQYF.

This clonotype was detected ten times or more. The chain employs TRBV11-2 and TRBJ2-3; D ambiguous. The V end was cut by 0 bases, the J end by 4 bases, with 11 bases between. CDR1 and CDR2 from the germline V gene are SGHAT and FQNNGV. The CDR3 spans 15 residues. In nucleotides, the CDR3 is TGTGCCAGCAGCTTAGATTTTTCAGATTCAGATACGCAGTATTTT. Its protein is CASSLDFSDSDTQYF. The variable domain in full, completed from reference TRBV11-2 and TRBJ2-3, reads EAGVAQSPRYKIIEKRQSVAFWCNPISGHATLYWYQQILGQGPKLLIQFQNNGVVDDSQLPKDRFSAERLKGVDSTLKIQPAKLEDSAVYLCASSLDFSDSDTQYFGPGTRLTVL.